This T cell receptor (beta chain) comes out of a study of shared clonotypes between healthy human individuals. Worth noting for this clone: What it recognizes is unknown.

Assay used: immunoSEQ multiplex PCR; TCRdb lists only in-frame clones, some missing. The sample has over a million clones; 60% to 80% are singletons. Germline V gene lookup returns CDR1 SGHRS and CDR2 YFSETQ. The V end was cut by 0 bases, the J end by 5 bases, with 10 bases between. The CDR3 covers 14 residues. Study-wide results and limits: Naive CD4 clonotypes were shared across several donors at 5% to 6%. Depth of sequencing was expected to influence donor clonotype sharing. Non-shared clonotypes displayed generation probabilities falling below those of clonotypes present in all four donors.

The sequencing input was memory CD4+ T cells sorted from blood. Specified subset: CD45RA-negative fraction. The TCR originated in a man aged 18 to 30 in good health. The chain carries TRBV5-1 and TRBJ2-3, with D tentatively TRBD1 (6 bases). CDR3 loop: CASSLGGLKDTQYF. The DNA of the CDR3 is TGCGCCAGCAGCTTGGGGGGGCTGAAAGATACGCAGTATTTT.